Sequencing of this TCR beta chain was carried out in a study of T-cell reconstitution after alpha-beta-depleted transplantation in children. Germline lookup yields CDR1 DFQATT and CDR2 SNEGSKA (reference sequence). This CDR3 is 18 amino acids long. With V trimmed by 1 base and J by 6 bases, 14 bases remained unmatched. Researchers prepared the TCRbeta library using unique molecular identifiers, the study reports. TCRdb reanalysed the PCR reads using MiXCR and keeps one entry per CDR3 protein. The sample lists hundreds of thousands of distinct CDR3 sequences; roughly 15% were seen once. This clonotype was found many times.

This rearrangement joins TRBV20-1 to TRBJ2-1, with 11 nucleotides matching TRBD2. The sample here was PBMCs from the stem cell graft donor, taken from the stem cell graft. This receptor was taken from a human donor who donated a stem cell graft to a child with acute myeloid leukemia. CDR3 coding DNA: TGCAGTGCTAGAGTCTTAGCGGGGGGGCCGACGGTTGTCAATGAGCAGTTCTTC. It specifies CSARVLAGGPTVVNEQFF.